These 30 T cell receptor beta chains originate from one sample sequenced in a study of cytomegalovirus exposure and HLA in healthy donors. PCR amplification relied on 60 Vbeta primers (plus 13 Jbeta primers). Generated by immunoSEQ multiplex PCR, the TCRdb table keeps only in-frame clones and is missing some. The data show around 200,000 clones, roughly 85% seen once. Input material: PBMCs. The receptors were gathered from a woman aged 45-59 years in good health and CMV-seronegative.

V gene TRBV28 combines with J gene TRBJ2-3; 14 nucleotides agree with TRBD2. CDR1 is MDHEN and CDR2 is SYDVKM in the germline V gene. The CDR3 is 15 residues long. V was clipped by 7 bases and J by 6 bases; unmatched bases: 6. DNA of the CDR3: TGTGCCAGCACGGGACTAGCGGGAGTATTGGATACGCAGTATTTT. Its translation: CASTGLAGVLDTQYF.

The chain employs TRBV10-3 and TRBJ2-1; TRBD2 aligns across 8 bases. The CDR3 runs 14 residues. CDR1 and CDR2 from the germline V gene are ENHRY and SYGVKD. Trimming at V came to 6 bases and at J to 6 bases, leaving 7 bases not matched to a gene. CDR3 residues: CAISPGGPINEQFF. The CDR3 DNA follows: TGTGCCATCAGCCCGGGAGGGCCCATCAATGAGCAGTTCTTC.

The DNA of the CDR3 is TGCGCCAGCAGCCAAGAAACTAGCGGGTTAGGTTACGAGCAGTACTTC. It specifies CASSQETSGLGYEQYF. The gene calls are TRBV4-3 and TRBJ2-7; 9 positions match TRBD2. The ends lost 0 bases at V and 4 bases at J; junction bases unmatched: 7. The CDR3 is made up of 16 amino acids. Germline values: CDR1 LGHNA, CDR2 YSLEER.

This chain joins TRBV9 and TRBJ2-5; a possible D gene is TRBD2 (5 bases). V lost 5 bases to trimming and J lost 7 bases, with 15 bases between them. The germline gives CDR1 SGDLS, CDR2 YYNGEE. The CDR3 loop spans 13 amino acids. CDR3 sequence reads: CASRTDWLGTQYF. In DNA form, the CDR3 reads TGTGCCAGCAGGACGGACTGGCTAGGGACCCAGTACTTC.

The CDR3 loop reads CASSQVVLAVNNEQFF. For the CDR3, the DNA is TGCGCCAGCAGCCAAGTTGTACTAGCGGTGAACAATGAGCAGTTCTTC. This chain uses TRBV4-3 with TRBJ2-1, with TRBD2 identical over 8 bases. Trimming at V came to 1 base and at J to 5 bases, leaving 7 bases not matched to a gene. Germline assignment: CDR1 LGHNA and CDR2 YSLEER. The CDR3 covers 16 residues.

The rearrangement links TRBV5-4 to TRBJ2-6; tentative D call: TRBD1 (5 bases). V lost 2 bases and J lost 0, with 6 bases in between. Germline lookup yields CDR1 SGHNT and CDR2 YYREEE (reference sequence). The CDR3 contains 15 residues. The CDR3 DNA follows: TGTGCCAGCAGCTTTGACAGCTCTGGGGCCAACGTCCTGACTTTC. Translated: CASSFDSSGANVLTF.

This rearrangement joins TRBV18 to TRBJ1-2; possibly TRBD1 for D (6 bases). Germline V lookup: CDR1 KGHSH, CDR2 LQKENI. V dropped 4 bases and J dropped 2 bases, with 14 bases sitting between them. The CDR3 sequence is 15 residues long. CDR3 region: CASSLSGTQNYGYTF. The CDR3 nucleotides are TGTGCCAGCTCACTGTCTGGGACACAGAACTATGGCTACACCTTC.

CDR3 nucleotide sequence: TGTGCCAGCAGAGAGGGCGAGAAAAATTCACCCCTCCACTTT. Translation: CASREGEKNSPLHF. The rearrangement links TRBV2 to TRBJ1-6, with D uncertain. This CDR3 is built from 14 residues. V was pared by 6 bases and J by 7 bases, with 13 bases between. From germline, CDR1 is SNHLY and CDR2 FYNNEI. The full variable domain, in which reference TRBV2 and TRBJ1-6 provide the parts outside the CDR3, is EPEVTQTPSHQVTQMGQEVILRCVPISNHLYFYWYRQILGQKVEFLVSFYNNEISEKSEIFDDQFSVERPDGSNFTLKIRSTKLEDSAMYFCASREGEKNSPLHFGNGTRLTVT.

V is TRBV18 and J is TRBJ1-5; D is unclear. This CDR3 comprises 15 residues. V lost 2 bases, J lost 3 bases, and 11 bases lay in between. The germline gives CDR1 KGHSH, CDR2 LQKENI. DNA for the CDR3: TGTGCCAGCTCACCAAGGTTTGCGGACAATCAGCCCCAGCATTTT. Translation: CASSPRFADNQPQHF.

This clone was seen just once. This chain links TRBV6-1 with TRBJ2-1; 8 bases match TRBD1. Germline values: CDR1 MNHNS, CDR2 SASEGT. Unmatched junction bases numbered 9, after V lost 3 bases and J lost 2 bases. CDR3 length equals 17 residues. The CDR3 sequence: CASSDPRRGLTYNEQFF. In DNA form, the CDR3 reads TGTGCCAGCAGTGACCCCCGCAGGGGGCTCACCTACAATGAGCAGTTCTTC.

The V gene is TRBV5-1, the J gene TRBJ2-3; TRBD1 aligns across 9 bases. The length of the CDR3 is 16 residues. The ends lost 3 bases at V and 0 bases at J; junction bases unmatched: 5. The germline V gene has CDR1 SGHRS and CDR2 YFSETQ. The CDR3 loop is CASSSGTGFSTDTQYF. As DNA, the CDR3 is TGCGCCAGCAGCTCGGGGACAGGGTTTAGCACAGATACGCAGTATTTT. Full variable domain (outside the CDR3, taken from reference TRBV5-1 and TRBJ2-3): KAGVTQTPRYLIKTRGQQVTLSCSPISGHRSVSWYQQTPGQGLQFLFEYFSETQRNKGNFPGRFSGRQFSNSRSEMNVSTLELGDSALYLCASSSGTGFSTDTQYFGPGTRLTVL.

This clone was found a few times. J is TRBJ1-6 and V is TRBV5-1, with a weak D call TRBD1 (5 bases). This CDR3 has 14 amino acids. The germline gives CDR1 SGHRS, CDR2 YFSETQ. V lost 0 bases to trimming and J lost 7 bases, with 8 bases between them. The CDR3 sequence: CASSLEGANSPLHF. Written as DNA, the CDR3 is TGCGCCAGCAGCTTGGAAGGGGCCAATTCACCCCTCCACTTT.

The CDR3 loop is CASSLGAQIGLVRETQYF. DNA of the CDR3: TGCGCCAGCAGCTTGGGAGCACAGATCGGATTGGTACGGGAGACCCAGTACTTC. This chain uses TRBV5-1 with TRBJ2-5; D unresolved. Germline lookup yields CDR1 SGHRS and CDR2 YFSETQ. V lost 0 bases to trimming and J lost 5 bases, with 23 bases between them. This CDR3 region has 18 residues.

The chain combines TRBV27 with TRBJ1-4, with unresolved D. The CDR3 is made up of 14 amino acids. CDR1 is MNHEY and CDR2 is SMNVEV in the germline V gene (reference sequence). Trimming pared 4 bases from V and 7 bases from J, leaving 13 bases between. The CDR3 nucleotides are TGTGCCAGCAGTTCCCACGGGAGAGGTGAAAAACTGTTTTTT. Encoded protein: CASSSHGRGEKLFF. The full variable domain, with the rest looked up from reference TRBV27 and TRBJ1-4, is EAQVTQNPRYLITVTGKKLTVTCSQNMNHEYMSWYRQDPGLGLRQIYYSMNVEVTDKGDVPEGYKVSRKEKRNFPLILESPSPNQTSLYFCASSSHGRGEKLFFGSGTQLSVL.

This clone was counted a single time. The sample holds other DNA sequences that translate to the same CDR3. This chain uses TRBV7-9 with TRBJ2-1; weak D call: TRBD1 (5 bases). This CDR3 contains 15 residues. Germline V gene sequence: CDR1 SEHNR, CDR2 FQNEAQ (reference sequence). V shed 1 base and J shed 0 bases, with 7 bases lying between them. CDR3 coding DNA: TGTGCCAGCAGCTTAGGAAGGGGCTCCTACAATGAGCAGTTCTTC. Its protein product is CASSLGRGSYNEQFF.

This sequence joins TRBV5-8 and TRBJ2-3; TRBD2 aligns across 10 bases. CDR1 and CDR2 from the germline V gene are SGHTS and YDEGEE. This CDR3 contains 18 residues. V was pared by 1 base and J by 3 bases, with 11 bases of the junction left unmatched. CDR3 residues: CASSLTSRSGRGTDTQYF. As DNA, the CDR3 is TGTGCCAGCAGCTTGACTTCCCGGAGCGGGAGGGGGACAGATACGCAGTATTTT.

This clone was counted once. The CDR3 loop is CASSPLQESNQPQHF. DNA of the CDR3: TGTGCCAGCTCACCACTACAGGAAAGCAATCAGCCCCAGCATTTT. The chain joins TRBV18 to TRBJ1-5; the D gene is possibly TRBD1 (5 bases). Germline CDR1 and CDR2: KGHSH and LQKENI. V was cut by 1 base and J by 1 base, with 8 bases left in between. The CDR3 is 15 amino acids. Looking up the rest from reference TRBV18 and TRBJ1-5 gives the full variable domain: NAGVMQNPRHLVRRRGQEARLRCSPMKGHSHVYWYRQLPEEGLKFMVYLQKENIIDESGMPKERFSAEFPKEGPSILRIQQVVRGDSAAYFCASSPLQESNQPQHFGDGTRLSIL.

The chain is built from TRBV2 and TRBJ1-2, with TRBD1 as a possible D gene (5 bases). Trimming stripped 2 bases from V and 4 bases from J, with 8 bases between. Per the germline V gene, CDR1 is SNHLY and CDR2 is FYNNEI. The CDR3 totals 13 residues. The chain's CDR3 is CASSETGPYGYTF. Written as DNA, the CDR3 is TGTGCCAGCAGTGAAACAGGCCCCTATGGCTACACCTTC.

About this clone: Other DNA sequences from this sample encode an identical CDR3 as well. The V call is TRBV4-2, the J call TRBJ2-2; possibly TRBD2 for D (6 bases). The CDR3 extends over 15 amino acids. The germline V gene encodes CDR1 LGHNA and CDR2 YNFKEQ. V lost 0 bases, J lost 1 base, and 6 bases lay in between. The CDR3 region has the DNA TGTGCCAGCAGCCAAGAGGGGGGGAACACCGGGGAGCTGTTTTTT. It encodes CASSQEGGNTGELFF.

The DNA of the CDR3 is TGCGCCAGCAGCCAAGATTACTCCTATTCCGGTGCGTTGGAGACCCAGTACTTC. The encoded protein is CASSQDYSYSGALETQYF. The chain recombines TRBV4-1 with TRBJ2-5; D gene uncertain. Germline V gene sequence: CDR1 MGHRA, CDR2 YSYEKL. Trimming shortened V by 0 bases and J by 5 bases, and 22 bases separated the two germline ends. The CDR3 totals 18 residues.

V gene TRBV23-1 combines with J gene TRBJ1-3, with a possible D match to TRBD1 (6 bases). TRBV23-1 is marked as an open reading frame, function uncertain. The CDR3 extends over 16 amino acids. The germline V and J ends were trimmed by 0 bases and 0 bases, with 9 bases remaining between them. CDR3 region: CASSQSTGTSGNTIYF. The CDR3, as DNA: TGCGCCAGCAGTCAATCGACAGGAACCTCTGGAAACACCATATATTTT.

This sequence joins TRBV19 and TRBJ2-7; 12 bases match TRBD1. CDR1 is LNHDA and CDR2 is SQIVND in the germline V gene (reference sequence). Trimming removed 4 bases from V and 5 bases from J; junction bases left unmatched: 3. There are 14 residues in the CDR3. The CDR3 DNA follows: TGTGCCAGTAGTAGGGACAGGGGGCGAAACGAGCAGTACTTC. It specifies CASSRDRGRNEQYF.

The rearrangement uses TRBV7-2 and TRBJ2-7; 14 nucleotides match TRBD2. Trimming removed 5 bases from V and 0 bases from J; junction bases left unmatched: 9. Germline V gives CDR1 SGHTA, CDR2 FQGNSA. The CDR3 runs 18 residues. CDR3 in amino acids: CASSPAGLAGVLSYEQYF. CDR3 sequence (DNA): TGTGCCAGCAGCCCAGCGGGACTAGCGGGAGTCCTCTCCTACGAGCAGTACTTC.

The chain uses TRBV5-1 and TRBJ2-7, with D uncertain. V was shortened by 5 bases and J by 7 bases, with 10 bases between the two germline ends. This CDR3 is built from 11 residues. The germline CDR1 and CDR2 sequences are SGHRS and YFSETQ. CDR3 DNA: TGCGCCAGCAGGGTAGGCAGGGAGCAGTACTTC. This gives the protein CASRVGREQYF.

The rearrangement uses TRBV9 and TRBJ1-1, with D possibly being TRBD1 (6 bases). The germline CDR1 and CDR2 sequences are SGDLS and YYNGEE. The CDR3 length is 15 residues. The germline V and J ends were trimmed by 0 bases and 1 base, with 10 bases remaining between them. The DNA for the CDR3 is TGTGCCAGCAGCGTAGAGGGCAGGGGGAACACTGAAGCTTTCTTT. Amino acid sequence: CASSVEGRGNTEAFF.

This clone was seen more than once but under ten times. The chain couples TRBV7-6 to TRBJ2-7; 8 bases line up with TRBD1. With V trimmed by 4 bases and J by 5 bases, 7 bases remained unmatched. CDR3 length: 14 residues. Germline loops: CDR1 SGHVS, CDR2 FNYEAQ. The CDR3 sequence: CASSSGQGGNEQYF. The CDR3, as DNA: TGTGCCAGCAGCTCAGGACAGGGTGGCAACGAGCAGTACTTC.

This chain joins TRBV6-5 and TRBJ1-1, with 7 bases aligning to TRBD1. Per germline, CDR1 MNHEY and CDR2 SVGAGI. Germline trimming cut 2 bases from V and 2 bases from J; bases unmatched to any gene: 8. The CDR3 is 16 amino acids. The CDR3 here is CASSYAIRGRNTEAFF. The CDR3 nucleotides are TGTGCCAGCAGTTACGCGATCAGGGGGAGAAACACTGAAGCTTTCTTT.

A single count supports this clone. The chain is built from TRBV28 and TRBJ2-5; 14 bases are shared with TRBD2. The germline V gene has CDR1 MDHEN and CDR2 SYDVKM. V was clipped by 4 bases and J by 2 bases; unmatched bases: 3. The CDR3 covers 16 residues. The CDR3, as DNA: TGTGCCAGCAGTTCCGGACTAGCGGGAGGACAAGAGACCCAGTACTTC. This gives the protein CASSSGLAGGQETQYF.

Written as DNA, the CDR3 is TGTGCCAGCAGCTTAGCCCGGGGGGTCACCGGGGAGCTGTTTTTT. Amino acid sequence: CASSLARGVTGELFF. The J gene is TRBJ2-2, the V gene TRBV11-3, with TRBD2 matching over 7 bases. The length of the CDR3 is 15 residues. Germline CDR1 SGHNT, CDR2 YENEEA. The junction had 3 bases not matched to a gene; V was cut back by 1 base and J by 4 bases.

Only a few counts were recorded for this clone. The chain recombines TRBV6-1 with TRBJ1-1, with a weak D call TRBD1 (5 bases). Trimming took 7 bases from V and 0 from J, leaving 12 bases between them. The germline CDR1 and CDR2 sequences are MNHNS and SASEGT. The CDR3 totals 14 residues. For the CDR3, the DNA is TGTGCCAGCATGGTGGGGCAGCTGAACACTGAAGCTTTCTTT. Protein sequence: CASMVGQLNTEAFF.